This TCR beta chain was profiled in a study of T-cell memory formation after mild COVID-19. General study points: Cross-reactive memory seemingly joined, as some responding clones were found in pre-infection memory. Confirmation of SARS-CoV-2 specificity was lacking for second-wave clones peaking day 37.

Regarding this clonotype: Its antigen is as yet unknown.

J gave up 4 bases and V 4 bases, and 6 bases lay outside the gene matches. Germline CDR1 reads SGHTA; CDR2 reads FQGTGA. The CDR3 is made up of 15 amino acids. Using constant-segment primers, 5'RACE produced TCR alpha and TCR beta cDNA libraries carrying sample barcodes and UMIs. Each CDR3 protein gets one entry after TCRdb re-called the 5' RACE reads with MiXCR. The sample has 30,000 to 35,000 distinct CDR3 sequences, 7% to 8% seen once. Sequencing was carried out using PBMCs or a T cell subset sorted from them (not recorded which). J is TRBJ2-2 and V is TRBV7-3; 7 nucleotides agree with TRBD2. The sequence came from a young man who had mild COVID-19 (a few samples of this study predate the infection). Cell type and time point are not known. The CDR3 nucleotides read TGTGCCAGCAGCTCATCGTCGGGGGGCACCGGGGAGCTGTTTTTT. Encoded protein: CASSSSSGGTGELFF.